This TCR beta chain derives from a study of metastatic and nonmetastatic thyroid tumors. In its sample, this clone was seen many times. Its antigen is unidentified. The sample contains more than one DNA sequence encoding this CDR3. V lost 5 bases, J lost 3 bases, and 20 bases lay in between. The CDR3 extends over 16 amino acids. Findings of the study overall: According to reports, the diversity of TCR beta was significantly higher in malignant thyroid tumors than in benign nodules, and this held in both blood and tumor samples.

All patients were untreated before thyroid surgery. TCRdb re-clonotyped the PCR reads via MiXCR. The table has fewer than 25,000 clones, approximately 20% seen once. This chain joins TRBV12-3 or TRBV12-4 and TRBJ2-7; a weak D match, TRBD2 (6 bases). The sample taken for sequencing was blood. This clonotype was sampled from a male donor with papillary thyroid cancer or a benign thyroid nodule (not recorded which). Some clones in this sample may be carry-over from other donors' samples. The CDR3 sequence is CASSISYAGRNYEQYF. The CDR3, as DNA: TGTGCCAGCAGTATCTCCTATGCGGGGCGAAACTACGAGCAGTACTTC.